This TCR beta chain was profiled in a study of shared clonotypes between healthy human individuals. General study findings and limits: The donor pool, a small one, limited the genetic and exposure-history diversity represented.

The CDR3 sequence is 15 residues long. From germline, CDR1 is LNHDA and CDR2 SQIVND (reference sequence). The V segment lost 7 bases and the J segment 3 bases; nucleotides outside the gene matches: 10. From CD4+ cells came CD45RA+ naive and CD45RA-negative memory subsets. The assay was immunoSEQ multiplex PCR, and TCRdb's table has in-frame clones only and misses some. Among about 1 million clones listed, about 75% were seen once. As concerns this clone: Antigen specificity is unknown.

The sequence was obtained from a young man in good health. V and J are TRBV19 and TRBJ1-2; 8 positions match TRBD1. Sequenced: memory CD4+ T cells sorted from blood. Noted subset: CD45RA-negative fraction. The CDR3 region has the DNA TGTGCCAGTAACCCCACAGGGGGAAAAGACTATGGCTACACCTTC. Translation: CASNPTGGKDYGYTF.